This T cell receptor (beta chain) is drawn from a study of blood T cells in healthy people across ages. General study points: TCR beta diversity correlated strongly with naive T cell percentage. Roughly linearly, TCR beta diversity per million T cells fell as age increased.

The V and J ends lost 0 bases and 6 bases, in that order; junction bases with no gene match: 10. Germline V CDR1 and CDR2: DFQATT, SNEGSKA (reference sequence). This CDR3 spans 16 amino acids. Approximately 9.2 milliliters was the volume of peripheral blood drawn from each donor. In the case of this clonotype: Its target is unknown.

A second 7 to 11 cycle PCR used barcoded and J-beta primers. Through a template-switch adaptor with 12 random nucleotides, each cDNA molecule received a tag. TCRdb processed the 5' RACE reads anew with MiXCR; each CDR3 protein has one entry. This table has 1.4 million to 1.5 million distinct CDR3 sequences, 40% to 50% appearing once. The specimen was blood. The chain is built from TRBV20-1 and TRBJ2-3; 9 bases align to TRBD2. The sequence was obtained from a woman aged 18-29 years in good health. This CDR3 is CSARDEVAGARDTQYF. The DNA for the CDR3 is TGCAGTGCTAGAGATGAAGTAGCGGGGGCTCGGGATACGCAGTATTTT.